This T cell receptor (beta chain) was recorded in a study of T cells after yellow fever vaccination. This clonotype was seen at least ten times. CDR1 DFQATT and CDR2 SNEGSKA come from the germline V gene (reference sequence). Trimming took 6 bases from V and 3 from J, leaving 20 bases between them. This CDR3 has 15 amino acids. TCRdb reprocessed the 5' RACE reads with MiXCR, giving one entry per CDR3 protein. This table holds hundreds of thousands of distinct CDR3 sequences, around 12% found once. The clonotype was recovered from a man between 18 and 35 years old who received the YFV17D yellow fever vaccine. The chain uses TRBV20-1 and TRBJ1-2; maybe TRBD1 (6 bases). Sample: CD4+ T cells sorted from PBMCs, taken 15 days after the yellow fever booster vaccination. DNA of the CDR3: TGCAGTGCGCCCCCGGGGGGGGCAGCCTACTATGGCTACACCTTC. Residues: CSAPPGGAAYYGYTF.